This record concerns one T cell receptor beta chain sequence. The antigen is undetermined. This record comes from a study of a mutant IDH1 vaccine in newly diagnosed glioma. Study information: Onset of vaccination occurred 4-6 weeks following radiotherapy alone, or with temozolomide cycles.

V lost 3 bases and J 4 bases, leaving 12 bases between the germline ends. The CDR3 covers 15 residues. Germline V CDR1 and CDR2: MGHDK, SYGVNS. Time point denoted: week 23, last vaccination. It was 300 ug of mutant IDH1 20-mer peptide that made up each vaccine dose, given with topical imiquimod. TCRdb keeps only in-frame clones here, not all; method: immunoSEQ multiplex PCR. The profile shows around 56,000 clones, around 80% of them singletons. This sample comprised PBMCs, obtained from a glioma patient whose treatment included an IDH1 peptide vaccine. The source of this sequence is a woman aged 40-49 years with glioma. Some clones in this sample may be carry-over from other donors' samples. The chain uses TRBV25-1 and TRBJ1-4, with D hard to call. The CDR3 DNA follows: TGTGCCAGCAGTGATCCCCGGATACTTAATGAAAAACTGTTTTTT. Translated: CASSDPRILNEKLFF.